The following is a TCR beta chain sequence with its context. Its target is not known. A much larger clone is a single base away; this may be a read error. The data belong to a study of response to subunit inactivated influenza vaccine. This CDR3 comprises 15 residues. Findings and limits, study-wide: Each seasonal influenza vaccination recruits few new T cells, the authors suggested.

TCRdb called the RT-PCR reads again in MiXCR, with one record for every CDR3 protein. The sample includes around 530,000 distinct CDR3 sequences, about 12% of them seen just once. Sequenced here: PBMCs from blood, sampled on the day of vaccination. The origin of this receptor is a man in his fifties or sixties who received an inactivated influenza vaccine. The chain employs TRBV12-3 or TRBV12-4 and TRBJ2-7; 7 bases align to TRBD1. DNA of the CDR3: TGTGCCAGCAGTTTAATGGACAGGCCTTCCTACGAGCAGTCCTTC. It is translated as CASSLMDRPSYEQSF.